These 31 T cell receptor beta chains were all obtained from the same sample, sequenced in a study of shared clonotypes between healthy human individuals. Produced via immunoSEQ multiplex PCR; TCRdb's table is partial and in-frame only. The table has 90,000 to 120,000 clones, about 71% seen once; the top ten hold approximately 25%. The specimen sequenced was memory CD8+ T cells sorted from blood. Regarding subset: CD45RO+ cells pooled with CCR7-negative TemRA cells. These receptors all stem from a woman in her twenties or thirties in good health.

This chain uses TRBV11-3 with TRBJ2-7, with TRBD1 matching 7 bases. V lost 5 bases to trimming and J lost 0 bases; unmatched junction nucleotides: 7. CDR1 and CDR2 (germline): SGHNT, YENEEA. The CDR3 sequence is 15 residues long. The CDR3 bases are TGTGCCAGCAGCCTTGGGACAGTCTCCTCCTACGAGCAGTACTTC. Encoded protein: CASSLGTVSSYEQYF.

The chain has TRBV5-1 and TRBJ2-1; D perhaps matches TRBD1 (6 bases). The V end was cut by 0 bases, the J end by 4 bases, with 17 bases between. Germline lookup yields CDR1 SGHRS and CDR2 YFSETQ. The CDR3 sequence is 17 residues long. The CDR3 sequence is CASSLEAGESQYNEQFF. The DNA of the CDR3 is TGCGCCAGCAGCTTGGAGGCAGGGGAATCACAGTACAATGAGCAGTTCTTC.

Regarding this clone: At the DNA level, this CDR3 is encoded by other sequences in the same sample as well. The V gene is TRBV27, the J gene TRBJ2-1; 7 nucleotides match TRBD2. CDR1 and CDR2 (germline): MNHEY, SMNVEV (reference sequence). V was pared by 7 bases and J by 4 bases, with 7 bases of the junction left unmatched. The CDR3 has 14 amino acids. The CDR3, as DNA: TGTGCCAGCACCTCGGGAGGCACATACAATGAGCAGTTCTTC. It is translated as CASTSGGTYNEQFF.

The chain uses TRBV27 and TRBJ1-1; D gene unclear. V was cut by 0 bases and J by 3 bases, with 11 bases left in between. The germline V gene encodes CDR1 MNHEY and CDR2 SMNVEV (reference sequence). The CDR3 runs 15 residues. Here the CDR3 reads CASSLSAGGYTEAFF. The CDR3 DNA is TGTGCCAGCAGTTTATCGGCAGGTGGGTACACTGAAGCTTTCTTT.

The genes are TRBV25-1 and TRBJ2-6; 8 bases map to TRBD2. The V segment lost 1 base and the J segment 3 bases; nucleotides outside the gene matches: 2. CDR1 and CDR2 (germline): MGHDK, SYGVNS. CDR3 length: 16 amino acids. CDR3 protein: CASSESGGDGANVLTF. CDR3 DNA sequence: TGTGCCAGCAGTGAATCGGGAGGGGATGGGGCCAACGTCCTGACTTTC.

The V gene is TRBV5-6, the J gene TRBJ2-7; TRBD2 matches at 10 bases. The CDR3 is 17 residues long. V was clipped by 0 bases and J by 0 bases; unmatched bases: 6. Germline-derived CDR1 and CDR2 are SGHDT and YYEEEE. This CDR3 is CASSLAGTSAISYEQYF. CDR3 DNA sequence: TGTGCCAGCAGCTTGGCCGGGACTAGCGCTATCTCCTACGAGCAGTACTTC. The whole variable domain, filled in from reference TRBV5-6 and TRBJ2-7, reads DAGVTQSPTHLIKTRGQQVTLRCSPKSGHDTVSWYQQALGQGPQFIFQYYEEEERQRGNFPDRFSGHQFPNYSSELNVNALLLGDSALYLCASSLAGTSAISYEQYFGPGTRLTVT.

J is TRBJ2-5 and V is TRBV25-1, with TRBD1 matching 9 bases. This CDR3 contains 14 residues. V dropped 3 bases and J dropped 3; count of bases not matched to a gene: 2. Germline values: CDR1 MGHDK, CDR2 SYGVNS. The CDR3 coding sequence is TGTGCCAGCAGTGAGGGACAGGGTAAAGAGACCCAGTACTTC. It is translated as CASSEGQGKETQYF.

The V and J genes are TRBV7-2 and TRBJ2-7; no reliable D call. The CDR3 runs 13 residues. Germline CDR1 and CDR2: SGHTA and FQGNSA. Trimming left V 2 bases short and J 2 bases short, with 7 bases between. The CDR3 loop reads CASSLNGPYEQYF. In DNA form, the CDR3 reads TGTGCCAGCAGCTTAAACGGACCCTACGAGCAGTACTTC. The variable domain in full, completed from reference TRBV7-2 and TRBJ2-7, reads GAGVSQSPSNKVTEKGKDVELRCDPISGHTALYWYRQSLGQGLEFLIYFQGNSAPDKSGLPSDRFSAERTGGSVSTLTIQRTQQEDSAVYLCASSLNGPYEQYFGPGTRLTVT.

This clone was detected only a few times. The chain joins TRBV7-9 to TRBJ1-2, with D uncertain. CDR3 size: 14 residues. Trimming removed 5 bases at V and 2 bases at J, with 12 bases between. The germline V gene encodes CDR1 SEHNR and CDR2 FQNEAQ (reference sequence). CDR3 DNA: TGTGCCAGCAGCCCAGACGGCGGGAACTATGGCTACACCTTC. It codes for CASSPDGGNYGYTF.

The genes are TRBV19 and TRBJ1-4; D is perhaps TRBD1 (6 bases). CDR1 and CDR2 (germline): LNHDA, SQIVND (reference sequence). Trimming took off 3 bases at V and 8 bases at J, with 13 bases between the two ends. CDR3 length equals 14 residues. CDR3 residues: CASSIQGIGEKLFF. The DNA of the CDR3 is TGTGCCAGTAGTATTCAGGGGATTGGCGAAAAACTGTTTTTT.

The V and J genes are TRBV2 and TRBJ2-6; no definite D call. Germline loops: CDR1 SNHLY, CDR2 FYNNEI. There are 16 residues in the CDR3. V was shortened by 8 bases and J by 2 bases, with 16 bases between the two germline ends. Here the CDR3 DNA reads TGTGCCAGCGTAGGAGCCTCAAGGGCTGGGGCCAACGTCCTGACTTTC. Its protein product is CASVGASRAGANVLTF.

V and J are TRBV6-1 and TRBJ2-7, with a possible D match to TRBD1 (5 bases). CDR1 MNHNS and CDR2 SASEGT come from the germline V gene. V was shortened by 2 bases and J by 2 bases, with 13 bases between the two germline ends. This CDR3 contains 15 residues. CDR3 bases: TGTGCCAGCAGTGAATGGAAGACAGCCGCCTACGAGCAGTACTTC. Translation: CASSEWKTAAYEQYF.

The V and J genes are TRBV18 and TRBJ2-7, with 7 bases that match TRBD1. Germline loops: CDR1 KGHSH, CDR2 LQKENI. This CDR3 is 13 amino acids long. The V segment lost 6 bases and the J segment 5 bases; nucleotides outside the gene matches: 7. The CDR3 region has the DNA TGTGCCAGCTCTTCCGGGACAGCCAACGAGCAGTACTTC. This sequence encodes CASSSGTANEQYF.

The genes are TRBV5-8 and TRBJ2-3; D ambiguous. CDR1 and CDR2 from the germline V gene are SGHTS and YDEGEE. V lost 4 bases and J lost 5, with 11 bases in between. This CDR3 spans 13 amino acids. CDR3 DNA sequence: TGTGCCAGCAGCCAAGAGATACAAGATACGCAGTATTTT. Amino acids: CASSQEIQDTQYF.

This clone has ten or more counts. Other DNA sequences in this sample translate to the same CDR3. This CDR3 reads CATSRATEGNEQYF. CDR3 bases: TGTGCCACCAGCAGAGCGACTGAAGGGAACGAGCAGTACTTC. J is TRBJ2-7 and V is TRBV15; D is uncertain. Trimming pared 1 base from V and 5 bases from J, leaving 12 bases between. Germline lookup yields CDR1 LNHNV and CDR2 YYDKDF (reference sequence). This CDR3 has 14 residues.

The J gene is TRBJ2-7, the V gene TRBV7-8; D is unclear. CDR1 SGHVS and CDR2 FQNEAQ come from the germline V gene. This CDR3 contains 14 residues. V was shortened by 5 bases and J by 0 bases, with 11 bases between the two germline ends. CDR3 nucleotide sequence: TGTGCCAGCAGCCCATTACGAACCTCCTACGAGCAGTACTTC. It specifies CASSPLRTSYEQYF.

The V and J genes are TRBV29-1 and TRBJ2-1; TRBD2 aligns across 7 bases. Germline V lookup: CDR1 SQVTM, CDR2 ANQGSEA. The CDR3 loop spans 16 amino acids. The V gene end was trimmed by 2 bases and the J gene end by 0 bases; junction bases not matched to a gene: 7. CDR3: CSVELERGSSYNEQFF. The DNA of the CDR3 is TGCAGCGTTGAACTCGAGCGGGGTAGCTCCTACAATGAGCAGTTCTTC.

This clone was seen just once. The chain couples TRBV5-1 to TRBJ1-3; 9 nucleotides line up with TRBD1. CDR1 is SGHRS and CDR2 is YFSETQ in the germline V gene. CDR3 size: 19 residues. Unmatched junction bases numbered 13, after V lost 1 base and J lost 2 bases. CDR3 amino acids: CASSLTGRGTGRPGNTIYF. CDR3 nucleotides: TGCGCCAGCAGCTTGACCGGCCGGGGGACAGGGCGGCCTGGAAACACCATATATTTT.

In this sample, this clone turned up once. The gene calls are TRBV27 and TRBJ1-2, with D possibly being TRBD1 (6 bases). V gave up 5 bases and J gave up 3 bases, with 16 bases separating them. CDR3 length: 15 residues. Germline V gives CDR1 MNHEY, CDR2 SMNVEV (reference sequence). The CDR3 sequence: CASSAKGQNYYGYTF. The CDR3 DNA follows: TGTGCCAGCAGTGCAAAAGGACAGAATTACTATGGCTACACCTTC.

This clone was detected only a few times. This chain uses TRBV9 with TRBJ2-7; 8 bases line up with TRBD2. Germline V gene data show CDR1 as SGDLS and CDR2 as YYNGEE. This CDR3 is built from 17 residues. V lost 3 bases to trimming and J lost 4 bases; unmatched junction nucleotides: 15. CDR3 bases: TGTGCCAGCAGCGGGAACTCGAATAGCGGGACCCCTTACGAGCAGTACTTC. Translated, it gives CASSGNSNSGTPYEQYF. Based on the CDR3 plus reference TRBV9 and TRBJ2-7, the full variable domain is DSGVTQTPKHLITATGQRVTLRCSPRSGDLSVYWYQQSLDQGLQFLIQYYNGEERAKGNILERFSAQQFPDLHSELNLSSLELGDSALYFCASSGNSNSGTPYEQYFGPGTRLTVT.

This clone was recorded only once. J is TRBJ2-7 and V is TRBV7-8, with a weak D call TRBD1 (6 bases). The germline V gene has CDR1 SGHVS and CDR2 FQNEAQ. The CDR3 loop spans 13 amino acids. Trimming took 5 bases from V and 2 from J, leaving 10 bases between them. DNA for the CDR3: TGTGCCAGCAGCCAAGGGGGAGCCTACGAGCAGTACTTC. It is translated as CASSQGGAYEQYF.

The V call is TRBV5-8, the J call TRBJ1-2; TRBD1 might be the D (6 bases). V was clipped by 2 bases and J by 5 bases, with 16 bases between them. CDR1 and CDR2 from the germline V gene are SGHTS and YDEGEE. The CDR3 has 15 amino acids. CDR3 sequence (DNA): TGTGCCAGCAGCTTAACCCCAGGGGCGACTTATGGCTACACCTTC. This codes for CASSLTPGATYGYTF.

Many counts were recorded for this clone. V and J are TRBV4-1 and TRBJ2-7, with a tentative D call TRBD2 (5 bases). Trimming removed 4 bases from V and 6 bases from J, with 19 bases in between. The germline gives CDR1 MGHRA, CDR2 YSYEKL. The CDR3 has 15 residues. CDR3 in amino acids: CASSPLNGLAREQYF. The CDR3 nucleotides read TGCGCCAGCAGCCCGCTAAACGGTCTAGCCCGCGAGCAGTACTTC.

The rearrangement joins TRBV6-4 to TRBJ2-1; D not certain. The CDR3 is 15 amino acids. Looked up from germline, CDR1 is MRHNA and CDR2 is SNTAGT. Trimming pared 4 bases from V and 5 bases from J, leaving 15 bases between. The CDR3 protein is CASSVGSGGHNEQFF. Written as DNA, the CDR3 is TGTGCCAGCAGTGTAGGCTCGGGCGGCCACAATGAGCAGTTCTTC.

J is TRBJ2-7 and V is TRBV7-2, with no clear D. The CDR3 loop spans 18 amino acids. Trimming left V 4 bases short and J 1 base short, with 23 bases between. Germline loops: CDR1 SGHTA, CDR2 FQGNSA. CDR3 protein: CASSSFRVGLQNSYEQYF. The CDR3 bases are TGTGCCAGCAGCTCCTTTCGGGTGGGATTACAAAATTCCTACGAGCAGTACTTC.

This clone was seen only a few times. This chain links TRBV11-2 with TRBJ2-7; no firm D call. The V gene's germline CDR1 is SGHAT and CDR2 FQNNGV. The CDR3 loop spans 15 amino acids. The V end lost 2 bases, the J end lost 2 bases, and 13 bases lay between the germline ends. CDR3 sequence: CASSLRRADTYEQYF. The CDR3 DNA is TGTGCCAGCAGCTTACGGAGAGCCGACACCTACGAGCAGTACTTC.

V gene TRBV11-2 combines with J gene TRBJ2-5; TRBD2 matches at 11 bases. V was pared by 1 base and J by 5 bases, with 12 bases of the junction left unmatched. Germline CDR1 is SGHAT and CDR2 is FQNNGV. CDR3 size: 18 residues. The CDR3 sequence is CASSLVVLAGGSQETQYF. CDR3 in DNA: TGTGCCAGCAGCTTAGTTGTCCTAGCGGGAGGCTCCCAGGAGACCCAGTACTTC.

The chain recombines TRBV11-2 with TRBJ1-2; tentatively, D is TRBD1 (5 bases). Germline lookup yields CDR1 SGHAT and CDR2 FQNNGV. This CDR3 spans 15 amino acids. With 3 bases removed from V and 4 bases from J, the gap between germline ends came to 15 bases. The CDR3 reads CASSLGGTVFYGYTF. The DNA of the CDR3 is TGTGCCAGCAGCTTGGGAGGGACTGTTTTCTATGGCTACACCTTC. Using reference TRBV11-2 and TRBJ1-2 for the parts outside the CDR3, the full variable domain is EAGVAQSPRYKIIEKRQSVAFWCNPISGHATLYWYQQILGQGPKLLIQFQNNGVVDDSQLPKDRFSAERLKGVDSTLKIQPAKLEDSAVYLCASSLGGTVFYGYTFGSGTRLTVV.

This chain connects TRBV2 to TRBJ1-2; maybe TRBD1 (5 bases). V was cut by 4 bases and J by 2 bases, with 11 bases left in between. The V gene's germline CDR1 is SNHLY and CDR2 FYNNEI. This CDR3 is built from 14 residues. The chain's CDR3 is CASSGAGANYGYTF. CDR3 DNA: TGTGCCAGCAGTGGGGCCGGGGCCAACTATGGCTACACCTTC.

This clone was detected once. Other DNA sequences in the sample encode the same CDR3. The V call is TRBV6-6, the J call TRBJ2-7; TRBD2 aligns across 8 bases. The CDR3 is 15 residues long. Trimming at V came to 0 bases and at J to 5 bases, leaving 6 bases not matched to a gene. CDR1 is MNHNY, CDR2 SVGAGI, per germline (reference sequence). Written as DNA, the CDR3 is TGTGCCAGCAGTTACTCGAGACCGGGAGGGGACGAGCAGTACTTC. Translated: CASSYSRPGGDEQYF.

This clone was observed once. The chain couples TRBV10-3 to TRBJ2-5; 8 bases fit TRBD2. Germline CDR1 ENHRY, CDR2 SYGVKD. V gave up 2 bases and J gave up 4 bases; unmatched junction bases: 21. The CDR3 totals 20 residues. CDR3 loop: CAISEIWDTTIAGSSETQYF. CDR3 sequence (DNA): TGTGCCATCAGTGAGATATGGGACACGACTATAGCGGGATCCTCAGAGACCCAGTACTTC.